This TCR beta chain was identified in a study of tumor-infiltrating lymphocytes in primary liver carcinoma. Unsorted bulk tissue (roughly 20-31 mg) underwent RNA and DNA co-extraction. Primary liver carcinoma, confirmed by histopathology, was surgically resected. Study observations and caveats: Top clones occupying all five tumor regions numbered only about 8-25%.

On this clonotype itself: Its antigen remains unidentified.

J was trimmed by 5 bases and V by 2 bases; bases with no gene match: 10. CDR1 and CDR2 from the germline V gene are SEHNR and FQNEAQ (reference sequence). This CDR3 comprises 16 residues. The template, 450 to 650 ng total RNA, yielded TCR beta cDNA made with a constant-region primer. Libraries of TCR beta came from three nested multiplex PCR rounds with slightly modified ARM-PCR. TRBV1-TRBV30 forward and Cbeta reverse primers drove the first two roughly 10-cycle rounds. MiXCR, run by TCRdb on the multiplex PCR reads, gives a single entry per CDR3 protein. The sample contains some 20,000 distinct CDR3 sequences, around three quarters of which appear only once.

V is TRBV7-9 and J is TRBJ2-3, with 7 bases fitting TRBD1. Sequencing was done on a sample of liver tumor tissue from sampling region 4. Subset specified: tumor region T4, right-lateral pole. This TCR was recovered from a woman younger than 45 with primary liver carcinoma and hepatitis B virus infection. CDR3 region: CASSLKRGQQEDTQYF. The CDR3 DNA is TGTGCCAGCAGCTTAAAAAGGGGGCAGCAAGAAGATACGCAGTATTTT.